One sample yielded the 3 T cell receptor beta chains listed below, sequenced in a study of chemoradiotherapy in HPV16-positive cancers. TCRdb's copy holds only in-frame clones and misses some; the assay was immunoSEQ multiplex PCR. The sample includes several thousand clones, 85% to 95% of them seen just once. This specimen was taken from a patient who underwent chemoradiotherapy. The source is a human donor with HPV-associated anogenital cancer.

The chain couples TRBV11-2 to TRBJ1-2; D is ambiguous. Germline V CDR1 and CDR2: SGHAT, FQNNGV. The germline V and J ends were trimmed by 2 bases and 0 bases, with 4 bases remaining between them. The CDR3 consists of 13 residues. This CDR3 is CASSLSSNYGYTF. CDR3 DNA sequence: TGTGCCAGCAGCTTATCCTCTAACTATGGCTACACCTTC.

This chain connects TRBV19 to TRBJ2-6, with D unresolved. V shed 7 bases and J shed 0 bases, with 7 bases lying between them. Germline V lookup: CDR1 LNHDA, CDR2 SQIVND (reference sequence). This CDR3 is 14 amino acids long. Here the CDR3 DNA reads TGTGCCAGTACGGTCGCCTCTGGGGCCAACGTCCTGACTTTC. Translation gives CASTVASGANVLTF.

V usage is TRBV21-1 and J usage is TRBJ1-1. TRBV21-1 is annotated as a pseudogene. The CDR3 is 14 residues long. Here the CDR3 DNA reads TGTGCCAGCCGCATGCGGGAGAGTTACACTGAAGCTTTCTTT. As protein: CASRMRESYTEAFF.